The 10 T cell receptor beta chains below all came from one sample that was sequenced in a study of a mutant IDH1 vaccine in newly diagnosed glioma. Time point reported: week 47, end of study. Doses consisted of 300 ug of mutant IDH1 20-mer peptide each, paired with topical imiquimod. Sequenced by immunoSEQ multiplex PCR; TCRdb stores in-frame clones only, minus some. The sample yields almost 95,000 clones, around nine tenths seen once. No cognate antigen is known for these TCRs. The specimen was PBMCs, collected from a glioma patient whose treatment included an IDH1 peptide vaccine. These receptors all come from a woman aged 45-59 years with glioma.

This clone appeared a single time. The V gene is TRBV5-1, the J gene TRBJ2-7; D not certain. The CDR3 runs to 11 residues. V lost 2 bases, J lost 6 bases, and 6 bases lay in between. Per germline, CDR1 SGHRS and CDR2 YFSETQ. The CDR3 loop reads CASSFNREQYF. The CDR3 nucleotides read TGCGCCAGCAGCTTCAACCGCGAGCAGTACTTC.

The J gene is TRBJ1-6, the V gene TRBV2; D is uncertain. Germline CDR1 reads SNHLY; CDR2 reads FYNNEI. The V end was cut by 8 bases, the J end by 6 bases, with 11 bases between. The CDR3 totals 13 residues. The CDR3 sequence is CASVGGINSPLHF. CDR3 in DNA: TGTGCCAGCGTCGGAGGGATTAATTCACCCCTCCACTTT.

V usage is TRBV29-1 and J usage is TRBJ2-1; 12 nucleotides line up with TRBD2. The V and J ends lost 1 base and 4 bases, in that order; junction bases with no gene match: 5. This CDR3 has 16 residues. The germline gives CDR1 SQVTM, CDR2 ANQGSEA. In DNA, the CDR3 is TGCAGCGTTGAAGGACTAGCGGGGGTCTTTTACAATGAGCAGTTCTTC. Amino acid sequence: CSVEGLAGVFYNEQFF.

This clone was recorded a few times. The chain carries TRBV5-1 and TRBJ1-2; 7 bases map to TRBD1. CDR1 SGHRS and CDR2 YFSETQ come from the germline V gene. CDR3 length equals 14 residues. The junction had 6 bases not matched to a gene; V was cut back by 4 bases and J by 3 bases. CDR3: CASSPGQADYGYTF. In nucleotides, the CDR3 is TGCGCCAGCAGCCCCGGACAGGCTGACTATGGCTACACCTTC.

The rearrangement joins TRBV10-3 to TRBJ1-2, with a weak D call TRBD1 (6 bases). Trimming left V 3 bases short and J 8 bases short, with 16 bases between. There are 14 residues in the CDR3. The germline V gene encodes CDR1 ENHRY and CDR2 SYGVKD. The chain's CDR3 is CAISDRQGPGGYTF. CDR3 sequence (DNA): TGTGCCATCAGTGATCGCCAGGGGCCAGGCGGCTACACCTTC.

The chain couples TRBV5-6 to TRBJ2-5; the match to TRBD2 covers 7 bases. With 2 bases clipped from V and 0 bases from J, the junction kept 4 bases outside the gene matches. Per the germline V gene, CDR1 is SGHDT and CDR2 is YYEEEE. The CDR3 length is 15 residues. The CDR3 DNA follows: TGTGCCAGCAGCTTCGTCGGGGGGTACCAAGAGACCCAGTACTTC. It encodes CASSFVGGYQETQYF.

This clone came up once. V gene TRBV5-6 combines with J gene TRBJ1-2, with a tentative D call TRBD1 (6 bases). Trimming cost V 4 bases and J 8 bases, with 18 bases left between them. The CDR3 runs 14 residues. CDR1 SGHDT and CDR2 YYEEEE come from the germline V gene. DNA of the CDR3: TGTGCCAGCAGCCTGACAGGTTCCCTCAGGGGCTACACCTTC. Amino acid sequence: CASSLTGSLRGYTF.

This chain uses TRBV5-5 with TRBJ1-1, with D uncertain. This CDR3 has 11 amino acids. Germline CDR1 SGHKS, CDR2 YYEKEE (reference sequence). The V end was cut by 1 base, the J end by 9 bases, with 7 bases between. The CDR3: CASSLNRQAFF. The DNA for the CDR3 is TGTGCCAGCAGCTTGAACAGACAAGCTTTCTTT.

The chain links TRBV5-4 to TRBJ1-2, with D perhaps TRBD1 (6 bases). V was clipped by 4 bases and J by 0 bases, with 16 bases between them. Germline V CDR1 and CDR2: SGHNT, YYREEE (reference sequence). This CDR3 has 16 residues. The DNA of the CDR3 is TGTGCCAGCAGCCAAATTAGACAGGATGCTAACTATGGCTACACCTTC. Amino acid sequence: CASSQIRQDANYGYTF.

This clone was recorded once. The gene calls are TRBV2 and TRBJ1-4; D may be TRBD1 (5 bases). CDR1 is SNHLY, CDR2 FYNNEI, per germline. Trimming took off 4 bases at V and 8 bases at J, with 17 bases between the two ends. The CDR3 extends over 15 amino acids. The chain's CDR3 is CASSVVRGVGEKLFF. The CDR3 DNA reads TGTGCCAGCAGTGTCGTTCGAGGGGTGGGGGAAAAACTGTTTTTT.